The entry below describes one T cell receptor beta chain. The data are from a study of blood T cell repertoires in COVID-19. Germline-derived CDR1 and CDR2 are SGHRS and YFSETQ. The CDR3 has 17 amino acids. The trim removed 1 base at V and 1 base at J, leaving 6 bases unmatched. Using immunoSEQ multiplex PCR, the repertoire was profiled, and TCRdb retains in-frame clones only, with some absent. Here the sample spans over 200,000 clones, 70% to 90% being singletons. The chain employs TRBV5-1 and TRBJ2-3; 10 bases match TRBD2. Sequencing input: PBMCs or T cells enriched from blood (not recorded which). The sequence was collected from a woman between 45 and 60 years old who had recovered from COVID-19. The CDR3 sequence: CASSLRLGTSGTDTQYF. The CDR3 region has the DNA TGCGCCAGCAGCTTGCGCCTCGGGACTAGCGGCACAGATACGCAGTATTTT.